This record concerns one TCR beta chain sequence. The entry originates in a study of blood T cell repertoires in COVID-19. Study overall: Samples taken during acute and convalescent COVID-19 were collected in the United States, Italy and Spain. Sample material is recorded as cDNA or gDNA derived from T cells, B-cell-depleted T cells, or PBMCs.

The CDR3 totals 13 residues. Germline CDR1 reads SNHLY; CDR2 reads FYNNEI. Trimming pared 1 base from V and 14 bases from J, leaving 12 bases between. In the authors' workflow: Scientists estimated how many nucleated cells there were by amplifying reference gene primers. Clones were read by immunoSEQ multiplex PCR, and TCRdb kept only the in-frame ones, dropping some. Clone size and the V and J calls come from that table; the DNA yielded D and trimming. The sample has around 57,000 clones, 88% seen once. The clonotype was recovered from a woman older than 75 with active COVID-19. Sequencing was carried out using peripheral blood. This chain connects TRBV2 to TRBJ1-6; D gene uncertain. The CDR3 region has the DNA TGTGCCAGCAGTGAAGGTCGACTCCTCACCCTCCACTTT. It specifies CASSEGRLLTLHF.